Each of the 23 T cell receptor beta chains below was sequenced from the same sample in a study of Ad26.COV2.S vaccination and SARS-CoV-2 variants. TCRdb's copy holds only in-frame clones and misses some; the assay was immunoSEQ multiplex PCR. The sample records some 520,000 clones, roughly 85% being singletons. Treatment denoted: roughly 18 received Ad26.COV2.S at low or high dose, single or two shots; roughly 5 received placebo; per-sample allocation not given. Day 63 following the first vaccine or placebo injection was when the samples were taken. Sequenced material: peripheral blood, taken in a trial of Ad26.COV2.S vaccine versus placebo. The receptor source for this set is a person aged 18 to 59 who received the Ad26.COV2.S COVID-19 vaccine or a placebo.

The chain joins TRBV7-2 to TRBJ1-1, with D unclear. The CDR3 consists of 13 residues. Germline V lookup: CDR1 SGHTA, CDR2 FQGNSA. V was clipped by 2 bases and J by 6 bases, with 10 bases between them. In nucleotides, the CDR3 is TGTGCCAGCAGCTTACGCTACGCGGCTGAAGCTTTCTTT. Its translation: CASSLRYAAEAFF.

The count of this clone is one. The chain employs TRBV11-2 and TRBJ1-5, with D unclear. V lost 0 bases, J lost 7 bases, and 7 bases lay in between. CDR1 SGHAT and CDR2 FQNNGV come from the germline V gene. This CDR3 is 13 amino acids long. CDR3 residues: CASSLDSGQPQHF. CDR3 DNA: TGTGCCAGCAGCTTAGATTCGGGGCAGCCCCAGCATTTT.

V is TRBV7-6 and J is TRBJ2-7; D perhaps matches TRBD2 (6 bases). The CDR3 runs 15 residues. The ends were cut back, 5 bases at V and 6 bases at J, with 20 bases in the middle. Germline CDR1 and CDR2: SGHVS and FNYEAQ. CDR3 in amino acids: CASSPRPGWGGEQYF. The CDR3 DNA reads as TGTGCCAGCAGCCCCCGGCCAGGTTGGGGAGGCGAGCAGTACTTC.

The chain links TRBV10-2 to TRBJ1-1, with D unresolved. V was cut by 3 bases and J by 4 bases, with 21 bases left in between. Per the germline V gene, CDR1 is WSHSY and CDR2 is SAAADI. The CDR3 has 17 residues. CDR3 coding DNA: TGCGCCAGCAGTGACTGGAGTTTAGATGTTAGTGTCACTGAAGCTTTCTTT. Translated: CASSDWSLDVSVTEAFF.

Comments on this clone: One end of the junction is discordant with germline, which a read error may explain. This sequence joins TRBV7-2 and TRBJ2-7; 9 bases align to TRBD1. The CDR3 length is 15 residues. From germline, CDR1 is SGHTA and CDR2 FQGNSA. CDR3 protein: CASRLSGQGSNEQYF. The CDR3 region has the DNA TGTGCCAGCAGATTATCGGGACAGGGCTCCAACGAGCAGTACTTC.

The chain joins TRBV7-6 to TRBJ1-1, with 8 bases aligning to TRBD1. The germline CDR1 and CDR2 sequences are SGHVS and FNYEAQ. The trim removed 5 bases at V and 1 base at J, leaving 3 bases unmatched. The CDR3 is 14 residues long. The CDR3 spells CASSPGQGNTEAFF. The CDR3 region has the DNA TGTGCCAGCAGCCCCGGACAGGGGAACACTGAAGCTTTCTTT.

This chain uses TRBV19 with TRBJ2-5; D could derive from TRBD1 or TRBD2 (7 bases each). With 5 bases removed from V and 9 bases from J, the gap between germline ends came to 13 bases. CDR1 and CDR2 from the germline V gene are LNHDA and SQIVND (reference sequence). CDR3 size: 12 residues. The CDR3 protein is CASSPQGGAQYF. DNA of the CDR3: TGTGCCAGTAGTCCTCAGGGGGGGGCCCAGTACTTC.

This chain joins TRBV27 and TRBJ2-3; D is possibly TRBD2 (6 bases). Trimming left V 5 bases short and J 3 bases short, with 15 bases between. The CDR3 loop spans 15 amino acids. Germline CDR1 and CDR2: MNHEY and SMNVEV (reference sequence). CDR3 sequence: CASSTPAGSTDTQYF. The CDR3 region has the DNA TGTGCCAGCAGTACTCCCGCCGGGAGTACAGATACGCAGTATTTT.

The gene calls are TRBV6-5 and TRBJ1-5; D may be TRBD1 (5 bases). This CDR3 is built from 14 residues. The germline gives CDR1 MNHEY, CDR2 SVGAGI. Trimming shortened V by 7 bases and J by 3 bases, and 13 bases separated the two germline ends. The CDR3 sequence: CASNPRQNNQPQHF. In DNA form, the CDR3 reads TGTGCCAGCAATCCCAGACAGAACAATCAGCCCCAGCATTTT.

The gene calls are TRBV29-1 and TRBJ1-1; the D gene is possibly TRBD1 (5 bases). The CDR3 totals 12 residues. V lost 7 bases to trimming and J lost 1 base, with 10 bases between them. Germline V CDR1 and CDR2: SQVTM, ANQGSEA. This CDR3 is CSAMTENTEAFF. CDR3 DNA: TGCAGCGCCATGACAGAGAACACTGAAGCTTTCTTT.

This rearrangement joins TRBV19 to TRBJ1-1; TRBD1 is a possible D gene (5 bases). V dropped 9 bases and J dropped 0 bases, with 14 bases sitting between them. CDR3 length equals 14 residues. Germline-derived CDR1 and CDR2 are LNHDA and SQIVND (reference sequence). The CDR3 protein is CASGGETMNTEAFF. The CDR3, as DNA: TGTGCCAGCGGGGGGGAAACAATGAACACTGAAGCTTTCTTT.

This clone was recorded only once. The rearrangement joins TRBV3-1 (or the pseudogene TRBV3-2) to TRBJ2-3; D not resolved. Germline-derived CDR1 and CDR2 are LGHDT and YNNKEL (reference sequence). The CDR3 totals 16 residues. The V and J ends lost 0 bases and 0 bases respectively, with 10 bases between them. Here the CDR3 DNA reads TGTGCCAGCAGCCAAGAACCACTACTAAGCACAGATACGCAGTATTTT. Protein: CASSQEPLLSTDTQYF.

The gene calls are TRBV13 and TRBJ2-1; 13 nucleotides agree with TRBD2. The CDR3 has 15 residues. Trimming removed 5 bases from V and 8 bases from J; junction bases left unmatched: 6. From germline, CDR1 is PRHDT and CDR2 FYEKMQ (reference sequence). The CDR3 protein is CASSRTSGSFYEQFF. The DNA of the CDR3 is TGTGCCAGCAGCCGGACTAGCGGGAGTTTCTATGAGCAGTTCTTC.

The chain combines TRBV5-4 with TRBJ2-1; perhaps TRBD2 as D (6 bases). Looked up from germline, CDR1 is SGHNT and CDR2 is YYREEE (reference sequence). This CDR3 has 15 amino acids. Deletions cut 1 base from V and 6 bases from J, with 14 bases between. The CDR3 DNA is TGTGCCAGCAGCTTGTGGAGGGGCCCCCTCAATGAGCAGTTCTTC. It yields the protein CASSLWRGPLNEQFF.

Only one count was recorded for this clone. The chain employs TRBV9 and TRBJ2-3, with a weak D call TRBD2 (5 bases). V shed 0 bases and J shed 1 base, with 15 bases lying between them. The germline V gene has CDR1 SGDLS and CDR2 YYNGEE. This CDR3 is 17 amino acids long. The CDR3 sequence: CASSVDGLATRTDTQYF. The CDR3 bases are TGTGCCAGCAGCGTAGACGGGTTAGCGACCCGCACAGATACGCAGTATTTT.

This clone has only one observation. The chain combines TRBV28 with TRBJ1-6; D uncertain. Per the germline V gene, CDR1 is MDHEN and CDR2 is SYDVKM. Deletions cut 8 bases from V and 9 bases from J, with 8 bases between. The length of the CDR3 is 11 residues. This CDR3 is CASGVGSPLHF. The CDR3, as DNA: TGTGCCAGCGGCGTTGGTTCACCCCTCCACTTT. Full variable domain (remainder filled in from reference TRBV28 and TRBJ1-6): DVKVTQSSRYLVKRTGEKVFLECVQDMDHENMFWYRQDPGLGLRLIYFSYDVKMKEKGDIPEGYSVSREKKERFSLILESASTNQTSMYLCASGVGSPLHFGNGTRLTVT.

The V call is TRBV3-1 (or the pseudogene TRBV3-2), the J call TRBJ2-7, with D unresolved. V dropped 3 bases and J dropped 7 bases, with 10 bases sitting between them. CDR1 and CDR2 (germline): LGHDT, YNNKEL (reference sequence). The CDR3 runs 12 residues. In DNA, the CDR3 is TGTGCCAGCAGCCATCGAAACATAGAGCAGTACTTC. The encoded protein is CASSHRNIEQYF.

This clone was observed once. This chain uses TRBV7-2 with TRBJ2-7; possibly TRBD1 for D (6 bases). Germline CDR1 reads SGHTA; CDR2 reads FQGNSA. Trimming shortened V by 2 bases and J by 7 bases, and 24 bases separated the two germline ends. The CDR3 is made up of 17 amino acids. CDR3 sequence: CASSLSPRSSPTGEQYF. The CDR3 DNA reads TGTGCCAGCAGCTTATCCCCTCGTTCTAGCCCTACAGGGGAGCAGTACTTC.

The J gene is TRBJ1-5, the V gene TRBV28; D is possibly TRBD1 (6 bases). The CDR3 is 17 residues long. V dropped 8 bases and J dropped 4 bases, with 24 bases sitting between them. Germline V gene lookup returns CDR1 MDHEN and CDR2 SYDVKM. CDR3 loop: CASGQGPPYKSNQPQHF. DNA of the CDR3: TGTGCCAGCGGGCAGGGGCCCCCCTACAAATCAAATCAGCCCCAGCATTTT.

This chain joins TRBV19 and TRBJ2-3; D call uncertain. CDR3 size: 14 residues. The V gene lost 10 bases and the J gene lost 0 bases, with 14 bases spanning the gap. Germline CDR1 and CDR2: LNHDA and SQIVND (reference sequence). CDR3 sequence: CATRPWASTDTQYF. The CDR3 DNA follows: TGTGCCACCCGTCCCTGGGCTAGCACAGATACGCAGTATTTT.

The chain has TRBV2 and TRBJ2-3; 8 bases match TRBD1. Losses at the gene ends were 7 bases for V and 1 base for J; bases not matched to a gene: 1. Germline V gene data show CDR1 as SNHLY and CDR2 as FYNNEI. CDR3 length: 13 residues. The CDR3 sequence is CASMGQGTDTQYF. The CDR3 nucleotides are TGTGCCAGCATGGGACAGGGCACAGATACGCAGTATTTT.

This chain joins TRBV28 and TRBJ2-7, with no clear D. Per the germline V gene, CDR1 is MDHEN and CDR2 is SYDVKM. V shed 6 bases and J shed 2 bases, with 5 bases lying between them. The CDR3 is 11 amino acids. The CDR3 DNA reads as TGTGCCAGCAGCACCCCCTACGAGCAGTACTTC. It yields the protein CASSTPYEQYF.

The V and J genes are TRBV9 and TRBJ2-1, with 10 positions matching TRBD2. This CDR3 comprises 18 residues. CDR1 is SGDLS and CDR2 is YYNGEE in the germline V gene. J was trimmed by 4 bases and V by 3 bases; bases with no gene match: 13. This chain's CDR3 is CASSAPLTAGGRYNEQFF. The CDR3 nucleotides read TGTGCCAGCAGCGCTCCCCTCACAGCGGGAGGGAGGTACAATGAGCAGTTCTTC. Complete variable domain (other parts from reference TRBV9 and TRBJ2-1): DSGVTQTPKHLITATGQRVTLRCSPRSGDLSVYWYQQSLDQGLQFLIQYYNGEERAKGNILERFSAQQFPDLHSELNLSSLELGDSALYFCASSAPLTAGGRYNEQFFGPGTRLTVL.